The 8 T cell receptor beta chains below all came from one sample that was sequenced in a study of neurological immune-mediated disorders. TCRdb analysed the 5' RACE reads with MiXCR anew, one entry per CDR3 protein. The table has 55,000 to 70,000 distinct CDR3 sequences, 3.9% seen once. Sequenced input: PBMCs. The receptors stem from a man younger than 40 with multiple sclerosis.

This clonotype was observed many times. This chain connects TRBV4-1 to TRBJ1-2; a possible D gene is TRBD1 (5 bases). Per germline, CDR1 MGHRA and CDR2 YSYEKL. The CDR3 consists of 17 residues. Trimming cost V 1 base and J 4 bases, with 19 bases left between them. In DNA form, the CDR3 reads TGCGCCAGCAGCCAAGTGGCCCAGGGATGGGGCCTCTATGGCTACACCTTC. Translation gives CASSQVAQGWGLYGYTF.

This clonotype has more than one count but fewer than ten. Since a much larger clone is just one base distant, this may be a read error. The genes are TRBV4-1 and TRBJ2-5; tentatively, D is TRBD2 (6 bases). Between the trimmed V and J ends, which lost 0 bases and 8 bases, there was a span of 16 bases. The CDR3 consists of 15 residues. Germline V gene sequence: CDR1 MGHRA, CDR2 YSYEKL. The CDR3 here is CASSQETRRGSTQYF. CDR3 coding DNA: TGCGCCAGCAGCCAAGAGACTAGACGGGGGAGCACCCAGTACTTC.

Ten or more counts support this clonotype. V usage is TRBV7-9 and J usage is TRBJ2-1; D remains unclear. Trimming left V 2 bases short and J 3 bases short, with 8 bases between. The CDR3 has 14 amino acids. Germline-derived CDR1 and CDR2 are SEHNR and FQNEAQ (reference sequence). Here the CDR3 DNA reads TGTGCCAGCAGCTTAAGTGCAGGCTACAATGAGCAGTTCTTC. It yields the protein CASSLSAGYNEQFF.

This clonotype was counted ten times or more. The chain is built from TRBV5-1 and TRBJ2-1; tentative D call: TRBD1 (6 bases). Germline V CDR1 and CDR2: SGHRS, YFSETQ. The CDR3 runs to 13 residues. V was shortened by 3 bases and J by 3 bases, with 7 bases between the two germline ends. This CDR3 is CASSSGVYNEQFF. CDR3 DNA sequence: TGCGCCAGCAGCTCAGGGGTCTACAATGAGCAGTTCTTC.

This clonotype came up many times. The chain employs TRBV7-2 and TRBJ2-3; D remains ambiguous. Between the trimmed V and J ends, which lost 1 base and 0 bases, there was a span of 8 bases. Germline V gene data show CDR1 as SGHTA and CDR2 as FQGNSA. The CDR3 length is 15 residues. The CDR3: CASSLVPESTDTQYF. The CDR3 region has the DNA TGTGCCAGCAGCTTAGTCCCGGAGAGCACAGATACGCAGTATTTT.

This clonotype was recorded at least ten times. DNA for the CDR3: TGTGCCACCAGCAGAGATGAGGGGACGGAGGAAAAACTGTTTTTT. Its translation is CATSRDEGTEEKLFF. The rearrangement links TRBV15 to TRBJ1-4; possible D gene TRBD1, 5 bases. V was cut by 0 bases and J by 8 bases, with 13 bases left in between. From germline, CDR1 is LNHNV and CDR2 YYDKDF (reference sequence). The CDR3 is 15 residues long.

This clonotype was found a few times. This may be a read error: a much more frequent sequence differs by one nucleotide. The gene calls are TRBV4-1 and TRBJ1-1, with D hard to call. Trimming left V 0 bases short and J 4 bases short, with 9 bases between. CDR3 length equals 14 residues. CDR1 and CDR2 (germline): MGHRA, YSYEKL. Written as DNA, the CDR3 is TGCGCCAGCAGCCAAGAAAAGGGTGGCACTGAAGCTTTCTTT. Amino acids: CASSQEKGGTEAFF.

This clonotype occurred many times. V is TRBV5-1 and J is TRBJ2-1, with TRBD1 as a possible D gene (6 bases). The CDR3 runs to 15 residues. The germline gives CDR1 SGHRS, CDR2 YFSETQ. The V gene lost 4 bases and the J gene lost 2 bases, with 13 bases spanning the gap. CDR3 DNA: TGCGCCAGCAGCGTGCAGGGGAGCACCTACAATGAGCAGTTCTTC. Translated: CASSVQGSTYNEQFF.